These T cell receptor beta chains were read from a single sample in a study of CD8 T cells in ankylosing spondylitis. TCRdb re-analysed the 5' RACE reads in MiXCR, keeping a single row per CDR3 protein. The data contain some 250,000 distinct CDR3 sequences, 8% to 9.5% of them singletons. Sequenced material: blood, either unsorted or a sorted T cell fraction (not recorded which). The receptors derive from a male donor with ankylosing spondylitis or in good health (not recorded which). Both conserved end residues are part of each CDR3. The D gene is left open where the match is weak. Some rows have no size entry. The others give once, few or many, or a class for an expanded clone.

D gene	V gene	J gene	clone size	CDR3 DNA	CDR3 protein
NA	TRBV7-2	TRBJ2-5	NA	TGTGCCAGCGCTAGGAGTGAGACCCAGTACTTC	CASARSETQYF
TRBD2	TRBV3-1	TRBJ2-7	few	TGTGCCAGCTCTCAGCGGGAGGGGTTTGGGGAGCAGTACTTC	CASSQREGFGEQYF
NA	TRBV28	TRBJ1-1	few	TGTGCCAGCTATATTCGGGACACTGAAGCTTTCTTT	CASYIRDTEAFF
NA	TRBV29-1	TRBJ2-7	many	TGCAGCGTTGGACTTTCAATAAGCTCCTACGAGCAGTACTTC	CSVGLSISSYEQYF
TRBD2	TRBV24-1	TRBJ2-5	many	TGTGCCACCAGTGATTTGAGGATAGCGGGAGATGACGAGACCCAGTACTTC	CATSDLRIAGDDETQYF
NA	TRBV20-1	TRBJ1-1	many	TGCAGTGTCCCACGTCGGGATGCTGAAGCTTTCTTT	CSVPRRDAEAFF
NA	TRBV5-1	TRBJ2-1	many	TGCGCCAGCAGCTTGCCAGGGATAGACAATGAGCAGTTCTTC	CASSLPGIDNEQFF
TRBD1	TRBV2	TRBJ1-5	many	TGTGCCAGCAGCTGGGACAGGGGTTTGAATCAGCCCCAGCATTTT	CASSWDRGLNQPQHF
NA	TRBV3-1	TRBJ1-2	NA	TGTGCCAGCAGCCAACTGACAGCTACTTATGGCTACACCTTC	CASSQLTATYGYTF
NA	TRBV7-2	TRBJ1-2	many	TGTGCCAGCACCCCAGAATCTAACTATGGCTACACCTTC	CASTPESNYGYTF
NA	TRBV7-2	TRBJ2-1	NA	TGTGCCAGCAGCTTAGCCAGGGCCCTCAATGAGCAGTTCTTC	CASSLARALNEQFF
NA	TRBV10-3	TRBJ2-5	many	TGTGCCATCAGTGAGGGGGAGGCTGTGAGAGAGACCCAGTACTTC	CAISEGEAVRETQYF
NA	TRBV4-3	TRBJ2-1	many	TGCGCCAGCAGCCAAGCCTTCCCTGGGGAGCAGTTCTTC	CASSQAFPGEQFF
TRBD2	TRBV7-6	TRBJ2-1	many	TGTGCCAGCAGCTCCCAACCGGGACTAGGGACCAATGAGCAGTTCTTC	CASSSQPGLGTNEQFF
TRBD2	TRBV5-1	TRBJ2-1	few	TGCGCCAGTCAGCGGGGGGGGGCCCCCTTCAGCGATGAGCAGTTCTTC	CASQRGGAPFSDEQFF
NA	TRBV4-1	TRBJ1-5	many	TGCGCCAGCAGCCAAGACAGGGCAAGCAATCAGCCCCAGCATTTT	CASSQDRASNQPQHF